This entry concerns a single T cell receptor (beta chain). V was shortened by 5 bases and J by 8 bases, with 12 bases between the two germline ends. CDR1 and CDR2 (germline): SGHTA, FQGNSA. This CDR3 is 12 amino acids long. The data derive from a study of blood T cell repertoires in COVID-19. Study summary: In each case, the material was cDNA or gDNA derived from T cells, B-cell-depleted T cells, or PBMCs.

Authors' processing steps: Amplified reference gene primers provided the basis for estimating nucleated cell counts. The method was immunoSEQ multiplex PCR; TCRdb's version includes in-frame clones alone and lacks a portion of them. Clone size and V and J calls were adopted from that table, with D and trimming inferred from the DNA. In the table there are some 130,000 clones, around 73% of which are singletons. The TCR comes from a man between 60 and 70 years old who had recovered from COVID-19. Specimen: peripheral blood. The chain employs TRBV7-2 and TRBJ1-2, with D perhaps TRBD1 (5 bases). This chain's CDR3 is CASSAGTEGYTF. The CDR3, as DNA: TGTGCCAGCAGCGCGGGGACCGAGGGCTACACCTTC. The full variable domain, in which reference TRBV7-2 and TRBJ1-2 provide the parts outside the CDR3, is GAGVSQSPSNKVTEKGKDVELRCDPISGHTALYWYRQSLGQGLEFLIYFQGNSAPDKSGLPSDRFSAERTGGSVSTLTIQRTQQEDSAVYLCASSAGTEGYTFGSGTRLTVV.